Here is one T cell receptor (beta chain) with its context. Authors' analysis steps: Reference gene primer amplification gave estimated nucleated cell counts. Profiled with immunoSEQ multiplex PCR; TCRdb holds only in-frame clones, not every one. The DNA was the basis for D and trimming; V, J and clone size are from that table. The table records tens of thousands of clones, around 90% of them present only once. The data are from a study of blood T cell repertoires in COVID-19. On the study more broadly: T cells, B-cell-depleted T cells, or PBMCs supplied cDNA or gDNA.

Germline lookup yields CDR1 MNHNS and CDR2 SASEGT. Between the trimmed V and J ends, which lost 0 bases and 4 bases, there was a span of 9 bases. CDR3 size: 14 residues. Sequencing was performed on peripheral blood. This TCR was sampled from a man in his fifties with acute or convalescent COVID-19. The chain couples TRBV6-1 to TRBJ1-2; D gene ambiguous. CDR3: CASSEASRSYGYTF. The CDR3 DNA reads TGTGCCAGCAGTGAAGCGAGTCGGAGCTATGGCTACACCTTC.